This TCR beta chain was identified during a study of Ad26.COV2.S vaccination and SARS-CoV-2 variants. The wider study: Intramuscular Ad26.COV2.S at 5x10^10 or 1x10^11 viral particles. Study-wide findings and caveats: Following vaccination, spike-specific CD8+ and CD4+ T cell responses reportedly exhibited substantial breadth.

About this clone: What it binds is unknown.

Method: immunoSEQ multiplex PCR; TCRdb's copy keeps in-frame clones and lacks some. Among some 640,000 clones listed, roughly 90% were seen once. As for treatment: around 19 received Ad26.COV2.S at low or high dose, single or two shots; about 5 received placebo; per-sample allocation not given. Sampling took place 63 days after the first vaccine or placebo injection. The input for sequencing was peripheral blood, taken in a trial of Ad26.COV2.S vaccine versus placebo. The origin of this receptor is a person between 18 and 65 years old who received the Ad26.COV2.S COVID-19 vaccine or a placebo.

The CDR3 DNA is TGTGCCAGTAGTTCAGACTCCTCCCCCGTAGCCAAAAACATTCAGTACTTC. Protein: CASSSDSSPVAKNIQYF. The chain uses TRBV19 and TRBJ2-4; D is unresolved. Germline CDR1 reads LNHDA; CDR2 reads SQIVND (reference sequence). The CDR3 spans 17 residues. Trimming removed 5 bases from V and 0 bases from J, with 17 bases in between.